One and the same sample provided the 4 T cell receptor beta chains below, sequenced in a study of T cell responses to AZD1222 COVID-19 vaccine. TCRdb keeps only in-frame clones here, not all; method: immunoSEQ multiplex PCR. The table has some 150,000 clones, more than 85% seen once. The sequencing here drew on peripheral blood, taken on day 0 of AZD1222 vaccination. Source of these receptors: an adult in good health.

This chain joins TRBV6-4 and TRBJ2-1; the D gene could be TRBD1 or TRBD2 (6 bases each). Trimming removed 0 bases at V and 8 bases at J, with 17 bases between. The CDR3 covers 16 residues. CDR1 is MRHNA and CDR2 is SNTAGT in the germline V gene. The CDR3 nucleotides are TGTGCCAGCAGTGACTCCCATCGGGGGCTCGGGTATGAGCAGTTCTTC. Translating it yields CASSDSHRGLGYEQFF.

This clone occurred once. This chain connects TRBV5-5 to TRBJ2-1; TRBD1 matches at 9 bases. Trimming cost V 7 bases and J 3 bases; bases outside gene matches: 8. Germline V gene lookup returns CDR1 SGHKS and CDR2 YYEKEE (reference sequence). The CDR3 is made up of 15 amino acids. The CDR3 reads CASGTGGSIYNEQFF. In DNA form, the CDR3 reads TGTGCCAGCGGAACAGGGGGCTCTATCTACAATGAGCAGTTCTTC.

The chain links TRBV6-1 to TRBJ1-2; the D is unclear. This CDR3 is built from 12 residues. Per the germline V gene, CDR1 is MNHNS and CDR2 is SASEGT. V lost 2 bases and J 5 bases, leaving 6 bases between the germline ends. This CDR3 reads CASSEMRYGYTF. Written as DNA, the CDR3 is TGTGCCAGCAGTGAAATGAGATATGGCTACACCTTC.

CDR3 nucleotides: TGTGCCAGCACAATCACTGGGACAGGGGGGCAAGAGACCCAGTACTTC. Protein: CASTITGTGGQETQYF. The V call is TRBV5-5, the J call TRBJ2-5; 11 positions agree with TRBD1. This CDR3 spans 16 amino acids. V shed 6 bases, J shed 2 bases, and the junction held 9 bases outside the gene matches. Germline V gene sequence: CDR1 SGHKS, CDR2 YYEKEE (reference sequence).